This T cell receptor (beta chain) was captured by sequencing in a study of neoadjuvant anti-PD-1 for oral cavity cancer (dated by TCRdb to about 2021). Context from the whole study: Before undergoing curative-intent surgical resection, most patients got three to four biweekly nivolumab doses at 3 mg/kg. Patients without progression received a fourth nivolumab dose around day 43 and underwent definitive surgical resection on days 50-56. Under RECIST 1.1, a patient counted as a responder if showing complete response, partial response or stable disease, and as a non-responder if showing progression. A 33% response rate was observed in the parent correlative cohort, in which around 12 patients were included.

This sample's time point label indicates: before neoadjuvant nivolumab. The patients had newly diagnosed stage II-IVA oral cavity squamous cell carcinoma and had not received any prior systemic or radiation treatment. The cohort consisted of patients with HPV-negative, locally advanced oral cavity squamous cell carcinoma. Samples came from a longitudinal correlative study of a single-arm phase II trial of neoadjuvant nivolumab in oral cavity squamous cell carcinoma. Subject-matched pre- and post-treatment PBMCs and tumors from three responders and three non-responders underwent genomic DNA-based TCRbeta sequencing. For tumor tissue, genomic DNA extraction relied on the Maxwell RSC DNA from Tissue kit. For survey sequencing, tumor libraries mostly used 4.5 to 5.5 ug of input genomic DNA, with two replicates for each sample. TCRbeta libraries were prepared with the immunoSEQ hsTCRbeta kit according to the manufacturer's instructions. The finished libraries were brought together in one pool at roughly 2.7 nM, which was then read using an Illumina NovaSeq 6000 S4 flow cell. The authors' pipeline ran thus. The immunoSEQ Analyzer handled quality control and preprocessing of the raw data. The analysis was limited to productive rearrangements, and each clonotype was defined by a unique CDR3 amino acid sequence. Repertoire clonality was estimated as the Gini-Simpson index, computed with the R package tcR. Student's t test was used to compare Gini indices, while Pearson correlation assessed associations with tumor size change. In its TCRdb copy, this immuneACCESS table keeps in-frame sequences only and misses some clones. Where compared with another copy, unresolved V genes explain less than half of these, and the others have no known cause. The V and J calls and clone size were taken over from that table, and D and trimming were inferred from the DNA. This sample comprises around 7,000 clones, around 46% of them detected only once. The top ten constitute about 11% of the sample.

This clone was counted a few times. No cognate antigen has been identified for it. The record has no base qualities; no much larger clone is one base away. V is cut by 5 bases and J by 7 bases, and the space between the germline ends is 14 bases. The CDR3 sequence holds 13 residues, the cysteine and phenylalanine included. Only the CDR3 part of the read is kept: 39 bases, read in frame from the first base. Reading the germline V gene gives CDR1 SGHVS and CDR2 FQNEAQ. What the study reported, not specific to this receptor: Higher pretreatment blood Treg/Th17 ratios correlated with higher pretreatment blood TCRbeta clonality and lower post-treatment tumor TCRbeta clonality. Only a few patients per response group were included in the TCR analyses, and the authors called for validation in larger cohorts. Greater tumor shrinkage was correlated with larger post-treatment sizes of preexisting intratumoral clones, suggesting that expansion of preexisting clones contributed to response.

The material sequenced was tumor tissue, taken before nivolumab (anti-PD-1) treatment. The sequence was obtained from a person aged 35-80 years with oral cavity squamous cell carcinoma. The chain uses TRBV7-8 and TRBJ2-5; the best D guess is TRBD2, with 6 bases matching. The CDR3 sequence is CASSQSSVGTQYF. The DNA reads TGTGCCAGCAGCCAATCTAGCGTGGGGACCCAGTACTTC.